Shown below are 26 T cell receptor beta chains from a single sample sequenced in a study of blood T cell repertoires in COVID-19. Clones were sequenced by immunoSEQ multiplex PCR, and TCRdb holds only the in-frame ones, with some missing. This sample yields 300,000 to 350,000 clones, of which roughly 88% are seen a single time; 5% to 6% belongs to the top ten. Sequenced sample: PBMCs or T cells enriched from blood (not recorded which). The receptors stem from a man under 40 who had recovered from COVID-19.

The chain couples TRBV30 to TRBJ2-5; 10 nucleotides align to TRBD2. The CDR3 has 14 amino acids. Germline-derived CDR1 and CDR2 are GTSNPN and SVGIG (reference sequence). V shed 3 bases and J 5 bases; nucleotides not matched to a gene: 6. The DNA of the CDR3 is TGTGCCTGGAGGAGAGCGGGGGGGGCTGAGACCCAGTACTTC. This gives the protein CAWRRAGGAETQYF.

The genes are TRBV5-4 and TRBJ1-1; the D is unclear. The CDR3 length is 16 residues. Per the germline V gene, CDR1 is SGHNT and CDR2 is YYREEE (reference sequence). The V gene lost 0 bases and the J gene lost 3 bases, with 15 bases spanning the gap. As DNA, the CDR3 is TGTGCCAGCAGCTTGGAAGCGTCGGGGTGGGACACTGAAGCTTTCTTT. Amino acids: CASSLEASGWDTEAFF.

A few counts support this clone. The chain combines TRBV27 with TRBJ1-4, with D tentatively TRBD1 (5 bases). The V gene's germline CDR1 is MNHEY and CDR2 SMNVEV (reference sequence). The V end was cut by 4 bases, the J end by 14 bases, with 26 bases between. The CDR3 contains 16 residues. CDR3 in DNA: TGTGCCAGCAGTTCGCGCCGGGTCTTAAATGGGGGGTTGCTGTTTTTT. This translates into CASSSRRVLNGGLLFF.

The V and J genes are TRBV11-2 and TRBJ1-1; 7 bases line up with TRBD1. This CDR3 has 15 amino acids. The J segment lost 5 bases and the V segment lost 1 base, leaving 7 bases of the junction unmatched. The germline V gene has CDR1 SGHAT and CDR2 FQNNGV. As DNA, the CDR3 is TGTGCCAGCAGCTTAGTCGCAGGGGGTGCGACTGAAGCTTTCTTT. This encodes CASSLVAGGATEAFF.

CDR3 DNA sequence: TGTGCCAGCAGTTTAACCGGGGAATACAATGAGCAGTTCTTC. It encodes CASSLTGEYNEQFF. The rearrangement uses TRBV28 and TRBJ2-1; weak D call: TRBD2 (5 bases). V lost 2 bases and J 4 bases, leaving 9 bases between the germline ends. Germline CDR1 and CDR2: MDHEN and SYDVKM. CDR3 length: 14 amino acids.

The rearrangement joins TRBV13 to TRBJ1-1, with D maybe TRBD1 (5 bases). CDR3 length equals 13 residues. Germline V gene lookup returns CDR1 PRHDT and CDR2 FYEKMQ (reference sequence). The V end lost 5 bases, the J end lost 6 bases, and 13 bases lay between the germline ends. CDR3 nucleotide sequence: TGTGCCAGCAGCCCCACCGGGGGGGCTGAAGCTTTCTTT. It translates to CASSPTGGAEAFF.

Concerning this clone itself: Other DNA sequences within the sample encode an identical CDR3. V usage is TRBV6-5 and J usage is TRBJ1-2; 9 nucleotides agree with TRBD1. Germline values: CDR1 MNHEY, CDR2 SVGAGI. This CDR3 has 12 residues. Trimming took 7 bases from V and 8 from J; bases not matched to a gene: 5. The CDR3 here is CASTRTGEGYTF. The CDR3 DNA sequence: TGTGCCAGCACCCGGACAGGGGAAGGCTACACCTTC.

The chain couples TRBV2 to TRBJ1-1; D unclear. The germline gives CDR1 SNHLY, CDR2 FYNNEI. The CDR3 is 13 amino acids. Trimming took off 7 bases at V and 1 base at J, with 10 bases between the two ends. For the CDR3, the DNA is TGTGCCAGCAACGGGGTAGGGAACACTGAAGCTTTCTTT. Amino acid sequence: CASNGVGNTEAFF.

The chain employs TRBV9 and TRBJ2-1; 9 positions match TRBD2. J lost 7 bases, V lost 3 bases, and 8 bases had no gene match. The CDR3 totals 15 residues. CDR1 and CDR2 (germline): SGDLS, YYNGEE. The CDR3 DNA reads TGTGCCAGCAGCGCACGCGGGGGGGCGATAAATGAGCAGTTCTTC. Protein: CASSARGGAINEQFF.

The chain combines TRBV3-1 (or the pseudogene TRBV3-2) with TRBJ2-7; unclear D gene. CDR1 is LGHDT, CDR2 YNNKEL, per germline (reference sequence). The CDR3 covers 12 residues. Trimming left V 4 bases short and J 7 bases short, with 11 bases between. CDR3 bases: TGTGCCAGCAGCCGAAAACCCGGGGAGCAGTACTTC. This codes for CASSRKPGEQYF.

This clone was found a few times. The V gene is TRBV7-3, the J gene TRBJ2-3; D might be TRBD1 (6 bases). This CDR3 is 14 amino acids long. The V end was cut by 3 bases, the J end by 0 bases, with 7 bases between. Germline CDR1 reads SGHTA; CDR2 reads FQGTGA. The CDR3 nucleotides are TGTGCCAGCAGCTTGGGGGCTAGCACAGATACGCAGTATTTT. Its translation: CASSLGASTDTQYF.

V usage is TRBV5-1 and J usage is TRBJ2-1, with D unresolved. This CDR3 has 14 amino acids. V lost 4 bases to trimming and J lost 0 bases, with 8 bases between them. From germline, CDR1 is SGHRS and CDR2 YFSETQ. CDR3 protein: CASSGQSSYNEQFF. The DNA for the CDR3 is TGCGCCAGCAGCGGGCAAAGCTCCTACAATGAGCAGTTCTTC.

The chain joins TRBV4-2 to TRBJ2-3; D may be TRBD2 (6 bases). Looked up from germline, CDR1 is LGHNA and CDR2 is YNFKEQ. This CDR3 spans 15 amino acids. The germline V and J ends were trimmed by 1 base and 1 base, with 9 bases remaining between them. CDR3 sequence (DNA): TGTGCCAGCAGCCAAGGCCCTAGCGGCACAGATACGCAGTATTTT. Translated, it gives CASSQGPSGTDTQYF.

Turning to this clone: At one end the junction does not follow the germline gene, possibly because of a read error. V is TRBV11-2 and J is TRBJ2-6; no clear D gene. The CDR3 totals 18 residues. Germline V gene sequence: CDR1 SGHAT, CDR2 FQNNGV. Written as DNA, the CDR3 is TGTGCCAGCAGCTTAGCTCCTGGTCGGGTCTCTTGGGCCAACGTCCTGACTTTC. Translated, it gives CASSLAPGRVSWANVLTF. The full variable domain, in which reference TRBV11-2 and TRBJ2-6 provide the parts outside the CDR3, is EAGVAQSPRYKIIEKRQSVAFWCNPISGHATLYWYQQILGQGPKLLIQFQNNGVVDDSQLPKDRFSAERLKGVDSTLKIQPAKLEDSAVYLCASSLAPGRVSWANVLTFGAGSRLTVL.

The chain recombines TRBV5-5 with TRBJ1-1; TRBD1 aligns across 8 bases. This CDR3 comprises 15 residues. In germline, CDR1 is SGHKS, CDR2 YYEKEE (reference sequence). Losses at the gene ends were 4 bases for V and 1 base for J; bases not matched to a gene: 6. CDR3: CASSPTGQGNTEAFF. DNA for the CDR3: TGTGCCAGCAGCCCTACCGGACAGGGGAACACTGAAGCTTTCTTT.

V and J are TRBV11-2 and TRBJ2-3, with D maybe TRBD1 (5 bases). The CDR3 consists of 17 residues. Trimming pared 1 base from V and 2 bases from J, leaving 16 bases between. CDR1 is SGHAT and CDR2 is FQNNGV in the germline V gene. CDR3 sequence reads: CASSLGNGATFTDTQYF. Here the CDR3 DNA reads TGTGCCAGCAGCTTAGGGAATGGGGCGACTTTCACAGATACGCAGTATTTT.

The chain couples TRBV28 to TRBJ2-7; TRBD2 is a possible D gene (5 bases). Germline assignment: CDR1 MDHEN and CDR2 SYDVKM. Trimming removed 3 bases from V and 3 bases from J, with 12 bases in between. This CDR3 has 14 amino acids. The CDR3 DNA reads as TGTGCCAGCAGTTTGAGCGGACGGAACTACGAGCAGTACTTC. Residues: CASSLSGRNYEQYF.

This sequence joins TRBV20-1 and TRBJ1-1; tentative D call: TRBD1 (5 bases). Germline loops: CDR1 DFQATT, CDR2 SNEGSKA (reference sequence). Between the trimmed V and J ends, which lost 3 bases and 5 bases, there was a span of 10 bases. This CDR3 is built from 12 residues. CDR3 nucleotides: TGCAGTGCTAGTCCGGGGGGGACTGAAGCTTTCTTT. The encoded protein is CSASPGGTEAFF.

The rearrangement uses TRBV6-2 or TRBV6-3 and TRBJ2-5; 8 bases are shared with TRBD2. V shed 0 bases and J 2 bases; nucleotides not matched to a gene: 5. Germline V CDR1 and CDR2: MNHEY, SVGEGT. The CDR3 covers 16 residues. DNA of the CDR3: TGTGCCAGCAGTTACTCGACTAGCGAATTTCAAGAGACCCAGTACTTC. Translation gives CASSYSTSEFQETQYF.

The chain links TRBV24-1 to TRBJ2-1, with a weak D call TRBD2 (6 bases). CDR1 and CDR2 from the germline V gene are KGHDR and SFDVKD. Deletions cut 1 base from V and 2 bases from J, with 11 bases between. This CDR3 has 16 residues. The CDR3, as DNA: TGTGCCACCAGTGATTTCGGGGGAGGTGCCTACAATGAGCAGTTCTTC. Amino acid sequence: CATSDFGGGAYNEQFF.

This chain connects TRBV30 to TRBJ2-3; 8 nucleotides line up with TRBD2. This CDR3 contains 15 residues. Trimming took 6 bases from V and 1 from J; bases not matched to a gene: 9. Germline assignment: CDR1 GTSNPN and CDR2 SVGIG (reference sequence). The CDR3 DNA reads TGTGCCTGCTCCTGGTGGCGGGGGGGCACAGATACGCAGTATTTT. It specifies CACSWWRGGTDTQYF.

CDR3 in DNA: TGTGCCAGCAGTGAAGGTCCTCCTGGAAACACCATATATTTT. Residues: CASSEGPPGNTIYF. This chain links TRBV6-1 with TRBJ1-3; D is ambiguous. CDR3 length equals 14 residues. Trimming shortened V by 1 base and J by 2 bases, and 6 bases separated the two germline ends. Germline CDR1 is MNHNS and CDR2 is SASEGT.

This chain joins TRBV11-2 and TRBJ2-3, with 8 positions matching TRBD1. Germline loops: CDR1 SGHAT, CDR2 FQNNGV. This CDR3 has 16 residues. Unmatched junction bases numbered 8, after V lost 5 bases and J lost 1 base. The CDR3 loop is CASSPRQGWGTDTQYF. The CDR3 nucleotides read TGTGCCAGCAGCCCGAGACAGGGGTGGGGCACAGATACGCAGTATTTT. Filled out from reference TRBV11-2 and TRBJ2-3, the complete variable domain reads EAGVAQSPRYKIIEKRQSVAFWCNPISGHATLYWYQQILGQGPKLLIQFQNNGVVDDSQLPKDRFSAERLKGVDSTLKIQPAKLEDSAVYLCASSPRQGWGTDTQYFGPGTRLTVL.

J is TRBJ2-7 and V is TRBV19; D is possibly TRBD2 (5 bases). Per the germline V gene, CDR1 is LNHDA and CDR2 is SQIVND (reference sequence). V gave up 3 bases and J gave up 2 bases, with 14 bases separating them. The CDR3 totals 15 residues. The CDR3 spells CASSIGGPATYEQYF. As DNA, the CDR3 is TGTGCCAGTAGTATTGGAGGACCAGCAACCTACGAGCAGTACTTC.

The chain combines TRBV4-2 with TRBJ2-3; 7 bases line up with TRBD2. The V and J ends lost 0 bases and 6 bases, in that order; junction bases with no gene match: 9. The length of the CDR3 is 16 residues. CDR1 is LGHNA, CDR2 YNFKEQ, per germline. The CDR3 spells CASSQEQASGGDTQYF. The CDR3 nucleotides read TGTGCCAGCAGCCAAGAGCAGGCTAGCGGTGGGGATACGCAGTATTTT.

The genes are TRBV2 and TRBJ2-7; TRBD2 might be the D (6 bases). CDR1 SNHLY and CDR2 FYNNEI come from the germline V gene. The CDR3 runs to 12 residues. V lost 9 bases and J 7 bases, leaving 16 bases between the germline ends. CDR3 sequence (DNA): TGTGCCAGTAGGCCGCGGGGTACGGAGCAGTACTTC. Translated: CASRPRGTEQYF.